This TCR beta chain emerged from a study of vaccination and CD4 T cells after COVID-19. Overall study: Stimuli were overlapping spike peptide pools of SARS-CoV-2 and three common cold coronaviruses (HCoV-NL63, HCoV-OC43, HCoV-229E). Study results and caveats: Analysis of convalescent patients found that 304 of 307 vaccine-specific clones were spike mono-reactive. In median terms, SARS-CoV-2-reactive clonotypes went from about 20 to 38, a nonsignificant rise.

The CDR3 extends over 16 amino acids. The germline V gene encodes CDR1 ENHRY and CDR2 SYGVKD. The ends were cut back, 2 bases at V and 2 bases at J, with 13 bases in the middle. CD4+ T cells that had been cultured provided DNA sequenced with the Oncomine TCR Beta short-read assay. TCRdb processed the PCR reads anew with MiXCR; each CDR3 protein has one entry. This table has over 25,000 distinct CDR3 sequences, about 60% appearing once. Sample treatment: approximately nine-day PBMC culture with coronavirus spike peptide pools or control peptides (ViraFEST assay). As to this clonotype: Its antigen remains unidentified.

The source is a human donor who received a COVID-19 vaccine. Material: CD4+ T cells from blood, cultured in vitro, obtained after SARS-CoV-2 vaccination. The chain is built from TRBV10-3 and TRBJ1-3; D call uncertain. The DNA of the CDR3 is TGTGCCATCAGTGAGAATGTTGGGATAACTGGAAACACCATATATTTT. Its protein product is CAISENVGITGNTIYF.